The rows below give T cell receptor beta chains drawn from one sample of a study of technical replicates of blood from several donors. Data came from immunoSEQ multiplex PCR; TCRdb stores just in-frame clones and leaves some out. The repertoire holds approximately 12,000 clones, 93% seen once, with 8.5% to 10% in the top ten. Sequencing input: PBMCs. These receptors came from a human donor in good health. Each CDR3 is given without its conserved first and last residue.

j_call,v_call,cdr3_aa
TRBJ2-2,TRBV7-2,ASSFERGSSTGELF
TRBJ1-5,TRBV6-1,ATEQGGSNQPQH
TRBJ2-7,TRBV19,ASSPSAGGSYEQY
TRBJ2-1,TRBV6-1,ASSEIQGSTNEQF
TRBJ1-2,TRBV6-6,ASSSSGYQNYGYT
TRBJ2-7,TRBV15,ATSRDPKAGQFYEQY
TRBJ1-1,TRBV18,ASSPPSGMNTEAF
TRBJ1-1,TRBV6-5,ASSGLDGTEAF
TRBJ2-7,TRBV21-1,ASSKSRGTGDNEQY
TRBJ2-6,TRBV19,ASSISVSGANVLT
TRBJ2-7,TRBV10-3,AISTDRDEQY
TRBJ1-4,TRBV2,ASSDRASTNEKLF
TRBJ2-7,TRBV18,ASSQDRGVSYEQY
TRBJ2-7,TRBV11-1,ASSSRTGPYEQY
TRBJ2-1,TRBV14,ASSRAHGNEQF
TRBJ2-7,TRBV6-6,ASSWDSSTYEQY
TRBJ2-7,TRBV10-1,ASSESGLAGILYEQY
TRBJ2-7,TRBV5-1,ASSLERQGYEQY
TRBJ1-2,TRBV10-2,ATRGPGGRDGYT
TRBJ2-3,TRBV9,ASSEPFRLAGTDTQY
TRBJ2-1,TRBV9,ASSAQFLAVEQF
TRBJ2-7,TRBV6-6,ASGLRDNYEQY
TRBJ1-1,TRBV11-3,ASRLDSHTEAF
TRBJ1-1,TRBV27,ASSLDGPQGAEAF
TRBJ1-1,TRBV19,ASSMVTKAF
TRBJ1-1,TRBV18,ASSPDRGRSEAF
TRBJ2-1,TRBV27,ASSFSGTDGFGREF
TRBJ1-1,TRBV5-6,ASSLWGRFNTEAF
TRBJ2-1,TRBV30,AWETSGTGGNEQF
TRBJ1-1,TRBV7-7,ASSLANPLRTEAF
TRBJ2-3,TRBV5-1,ASSLTGSPDTQY
TRBJ2-7,TRBV9,ASSAYSSTGSEQY
TRBJ1-2,TRBV25-1,ASSDHGGRGVDGYT
TRBJ2-5,TRBV19,ASSRGHSWETQY
TRBJ2-1,TRBV28,ASSPGGQGTYNEQF
TRBJ2-2,TRBV28,ASSPPAGSGELF
TRBJ2-7,TRBV6-5,ASSYSSGTYPYEQY
TRBJ1-1,TRBV12-1,ASSPYRDIRGGTEAF
TRBJ2-2,TRBV25-1,ASSSGLATTGELF
TRBJ2-3,TRBV5-1,ASSFAARLAGDGTDTQY
TRBJ2-5,TRBV28,ASSLVGGETQY
TRBJ2-7,TRBV27,ASSLSKRGPQY
TRBJ1-5,TRBV7-2,ASSLSSGGGQPQH
TRBJ2-1,TRBV7-3,ASSSSGTSGGNEQF
TRBJ1-1,TRBV6-1,ASSVTLSVEAF
TRBJ2-7,TRBV5-1,ASSLTGLTSYEQY
TRBJ2-2,TRBV7-9,ASSSGGGLLTGELF
TRBJ1-3,TRBV6-1,ASNDRGTSGNTIY
TRBJ1-2,TRBV28,ASSKGGAVYGYT